The T cell receptor beta chain under discussion was sequenced for a study of blood T cell repertoires in COVID-19. Study context: The United States, Italy and Spain supplied acute and convalescent COVID-19 samples.

This clone has only one observation. The CDR3 has 15 residues. The V gene's germline CDR1 is SGHTA and CDR2 FQGNSA. J was trimmed by 0 bases and V by 5 bases; bases with no gene match: 4. Authors' analysis steps: Reference gene primer amplification in the assay estimated nucleated cell counts. Sequencing used immunoSEQ multiplex PCR; TCRdb keeps in-frame clones, though not all of them. Clonal size and the V and J genes are those of that table, whereas D and trimming came from the DNA. The repertoire holds roughly 180,000 clones, with 82% as singletons. Sequenced material: peripheral blood. The V gene is TRBV7-2, the J gene TRBJ2-1, with 7 bases identical to TRBD2. The clonotype comes from a woman aged 30 to 39 with acute or convalescent COVID-19. CDR3 bases: TGTGCCAGCAGCCGGGACTACCGCTCCTACAATGAGCAGTTCTTC. It codes for CASSRDYRSYNEQFF.